The T cell receptor beta chain described here comes from a study of regulatory T cells in long-lasting Graves disease. Regarding the study as a whole: Preferential use of TRBV28, TRBJ1-2 and TRBJ2-5 was seen in persistent disease. Persistent patients had more shared public clonotypes (roughly 2,500) than new patients (approximately 920). Only peripheral blood was studied, not thyroid tissue. Graves' patients with persistent disease showed TCR diversity lower than patients newly diagnosed.

The sample's time point: newly diagnosed GD, antithyroid drugs for less than 3 months. Scientists built the TCR library using RNA that was extracted from PBMCs. Through Arm-PCR of CDR3 regions and iRepertoire HTBI primers, TCR beta libraries were built. MiXCR was run by TCRdb on the multiplex PCR reads, yielding one entry per CDR3 protein. The profile shows about 500,000 distinct CDR3 sequences, around 15% of them singletons. In its sample, this clonotype was seen many times. Its antigen is not identified. Germline V gene sequence: CDR1 SGHRS, CDR2 YFSETQ. CDR3 length equals 14 residues. V gave up 4 bases and J gave up 1 base, with 11 bases separating them. These records were also assigned to another study, of T cells in Graves' hyperthyroidism and ophthalmopathy.

This material consisted of peripheral blood mononuclear cells (PBMCs), taken at new diagnosis, from a patient treated with antithyroid drugs. This clonotype was obtained from a man aged 40-49 years with Graves disease. The chain carries TRBV5-1 and TRBJ1-2; maybe TRBD1 (6 bases). CDR3 protein: CASSMGDNNYGYTF. In DNA, the CDR3 is TGCGCCAGCAGCATGGGGGACAATAACTATGGCTACACCTTC.